Shown below are 5 T cell receptor beta chains from a single sample sequenced in a study of blood T cell repertoires in COVID-19. The assay was immunoSEQ multiplex PCR, and TCRdb's table has in-frame clones only and misses some. Among about 180,000 clones listed, around 85% were seen once. Material: PBMCs or T cells enriched from blood (not recorded which). The receptors shown here come from a man aged 40-49 years who had recovered from COVID-19.

The chain recombines TRBV7-8 with TRBJ1-1, with D uncertain. V lost 1 base and J 11 bases, leaving 14 bases between the germline ends. Germline V gene sequence: CDR1 SGHVS, CDR2 FQNEAQ. The CDR3 consists of 13 residues. The CDR3 nucleotides read TGTGCCAGCAGCTTAGAAGGCCCTCGAGGGGCTTTCTTT. Protein product: CASSLEGPRGAFF.

This clone showed up just a few times. The chain recombines TRBV2 with TRBJ1-3; D unresolved. Germline V gene sequence: CDR1 SNHLY, CDR2 FYNNEI. V shed 5 bases and J shed 1 base, with 9 bases lying between them. There are 14 residues in the CDR3. CDR3 sequence: CASSFDTSGNTIYF. The CDR3 nucleotides read TGTGCCAGCAGTTTCGACACGTCTGGAAACACCATATATTTT.

A single count supports this clone. The J gene is TRBJ1-6, the V gene TRBV18; D not certain. Germline CDR1 KGHSH, CDR2 LQKENI. The CDR3 contains 17 residues. V lost 1 base and J 0 bases, leaving 10 bases between the germline ends. The CDR3 region is CASSPRYSGSYNSPLHF. Written as DNA, the CDR3 is TGTGCCAGCTCACCACGTTACTCCGGCTCCTATAATTCACCCCTCCACTTT.

This clone was observed once. V usage is TRBV2 and J usage is TRBJ1-2; 7 bases agree with TRBD1. Germline V lookup: CDR1 SNHLY, CDR2 FYNNEI. The junction had 11 bases not matched to a gene; V was cut back by 6 bases and J by 4 bases. The CDR3 spans 15 residues. The CDR3 DNA is TGTGCCAGCAGAGCGACCCCGGGACAGATCTATGGCTACACCTTC. Encoded protein: CASRATPGQIYGYTF.

The chain uses TRBV6-1 and TRBJ1-4; D unresolved. Germline-derived CDR1 and CDR2 are MNHNS and SASEGT. The CDR3 contains 14 residues. Deletions cut 3 bases from V and 5 bases from J, with 10 bases between. The CDR3 loop reads CASSDGLANEKLFF. In DNA form, the CDR3 reads TGTGCCAGCAGTGATGGCCTGGCCAATGAAAAACTGTTTTTT.